This TCR beta chain stems from a study of cytomegalovirus exposure and HLA in healthy donors (dated by TCRdb to about 2017). About the full investigation: In an earlier analysis of 550 to 750 of the donors, around 300 Gb of sequence data and some 120 million unique TCR beta sequences from roughly 180 million T cells were reported. The later analysis used no new phenotypic data to find candidate immune exposures, relying instead on TCR beta sequences and their occurrence across donors. Class I and class II HLA loci were covered by the typing at four-digit resolution. In a later genetic analysis, genome-wide SNP genotypes for about three fifths of the 666 donors were used, and that subset was treated as a discovery cohort. Four or five DR-DQ haplotypes were handled as single units for association and clustering, since linkage in the cohort was strong. To decide whether each TCR beta V gene segment behaved as functional or pseudogenic, an earlier analysis of 587 of the donors relied on high-throughput TCR beta sequencing. The study combined high-throughput TCR immunosequencing, statistical association of individual TCRs with disease status, and machine learning to predict cytomegalovirus infection status. In a later analysis, previously published TCR beta repertoires from about 640 donors were re-analyzed and high-resolution HLA genotyping was added so that TCR occurrence patterns could be studied. The genetic ancestry cluster associated with self-reported Caucasian donors included about 84% of the roughly 390 genotyped donors. Donor age, sex, ethnicity and CMV serostatus were collected together with the repertoire data. An early release covering some 640 HLA-typed donors comprised about 300 gigabases of sequencing data and around 80 million unique TCR sequences. The number of typed donors differed by locus: roughly 620-630 for A, B, C, DRB1 and DQB1; approximately 520 for DQA1; 606 for DPA1; and some 470 for DPB1. A separate validation cohort of 100 to 150 different subjects was used in addition to the roughly 640-subject first cohort. Every repertoire in the discovery cohort had been generated on one and the same sequencing platform. The study aimed to test whether signatures of past pathogen exposure could be identified by cataloging public T cell receptors. The study profiled the T cell repertoires of 500 to 800 subjects by immunosequencing and related them to cytomegalovirus serostatus. On average, about 240,000 unique TCR beta nucleotide sequences were sequenced per donor among a few hundred genotyped donors of the cohort, with roughly 18% of those sequences being non-productive. Paper-wide results and their limitations: According to a later analysis, most CMV-associated TCR beta chains appeared to be HLA-restricted, and the HLA associations seemed to be driven largely by CMV exposure. A total of 150 to 200 TCR beta chains were listed by the study as associated with cytomegalovirus. A later analysis reported that several top co-occurrence clusters appeared linked to parvovirus B19, influenza, CMV and Epstein-Barr virus. Presence/absence analyses assumed roughly uniform sequencing depth across donors, an assumption that may not hold. Immune exposure information for the cohort was limited to CMV serostatus. The authors suggested that the approach could potentially be extended to other disease states and immunological phenotypes. Because counts were too low, roughly 18 rarely observed V segments, including chromosome 9 orphons, were left out of the earlier analysis of 587 of the donors. V-gene and J-gene trimming of TCR beta chains was associated with a missense DCLRE1C variant in a later genetic analysis, and the association was replicated in an independent cohort. Linkage disequilibrium might explain the correlated functional status among segregating V segments, but an unknown experimental factor could not be ruled out. A cluster of highly shared sequence variants was judged likely to be a technical artifact of the sequencing pipeline. The 87-base-pair reads could not distinguish some IMGT-functional V segments, including TRBV6-2 and TRBV6-3, so those segments were excluded. While some public TCRs were present in many individuals, most TCR sequences turned up only very rarely across donors. Cytomegalovirus status was reported to be diagnosed by the classifier with high specificity and sensitivity in both the original and validation cohorts. An earlier analysis of approximately 600 of the donors showed that most TCR beta V segments appeared in productive rearrangements either about 87% or about 30% of the time, which broadly matched IMGT annotations. In this cohort, only TCR beta chains were sequenced, and detectable features were limited by the absence of alpha or paired-chain data. In a later analysis, HLA-associated TCR beta chains showed more clonal expansion and lower generation probabilities than non-associated chains that were equally common. A further reported finding was that TCR beta sequences accurately predicted the HLA-A and HLA-B alleles for most subjects in the first cohort. HLA typing was unavailable for some donors at each locus, so association tests used only the typed subset. A few of the identified cytomegalovirus-associated TCR beta chains were confirmed in vitro to be specific for cytomegalovirus antigens. In a later analysis, TCR association rates were found to vary across HLA loci, with the most associated TCRs seen for DRB1 alleles and the fewest for HLA-C alleles. Strong co-occurrence of HLA alleles, especially DR and DQ, made assigning TCR associations to individual alleles difficult. A later analysis associated 15,000 to 20,000 TCR beta sequences with specific HLA alleles at a false discovery rate of 0.05. Compared with the approximately 710-donor mean, donors in an Asian-associated ancestry cluster had fewer N-insertions in productive TCRs, according to a later genetic analysis.

Germline trimming: 4 bases from V, 0 bases from J; junction bases outside gene matches: 3. There are 15 amino acids in the CDR3, from cysteine to phenylalanine inclusive. CDR3 DNA is the only sequence kept; it has 45 bases, read in frame from the first base. CDR1 is given as MNHEY and CDR2 as SMNVEV, both from the germline V gene (reference sequence). With regard to this clone: Its antigen is currently not known. No much larger clonotype is one base removed from it; base qualities were not supplied.

The method behind the library was the immunoSEQ multiplex PCR assay. The multiplex PCR relied on a mix of 60 forward primers for TCR Vbeta segments and 13 reverse primers for TCR Jbeta segments. The CDR3 region of rearranged TCR beta genes was amplified from genomic DNA by a multiplex PCR assay. Amplified TCR beta libraries were sequenced as 87-base-pair reads on the Illumina HiSeq System. The original pipeline was this. In a later analysis, tens of millions of unique TCR beta chains were counted across the approximately 620 repertoires, and around 10 million of these chains were shared by at least two donors. To remove PCR and sequencing errors, raw reads were error-corrected and collapsed into unique sequences using a nearest-neighbor algorithm that merged closely related sequences. Alignment of CDR3 sequences to IMGT reference sequences was used to assign V, D and J gene segments. For a sequence to be retained, a match of at least six nucleotides was required to both a V gene segment and a J gene segment. A rearrangement counted as productive if the CDR3 had no stop codons and remained in frame with V and J, and every other rearrangement counted as non-productive. CDR3 was defined according to IMGT convention as the region running from the second conserved V-encoded cysteine to the conserved J-encoded phenylalanine. The earlier analysis of some 600 of the donors excluded sequences that lacked an unambiguous match to a single V gene segment. In an earlier analysis of 587 of the donors, a V segment was called functional when productive rearrangements were above 56.7%, and segregating when the standard deviation between donors exceeded 5%. To diagnose cytomegalovirus status from the catalog of TCR beta chain sequences, a statistical classification framework was built. A later analysis assigned V and J genes by comparing TCR nucleotide sequences with IMGT/GENE-DB human TR gene sequences. Using the TCRdist pipeline, a later analysis assigned CDR3 sequences along with most-parsimonious VDJ recombination scenarios. In a later analysis, every TCR beta chain was defined by the combination of its CDR3 amino acid sequence and its V-gene family, and reads without a unique V-gene family were dropped. To address suspected cross-contamination and a sequencing artifact, a later analysis removed around 600 highly shared, low-generation-probability nucleotide sequences. In a later analysis, a clonal expansion index for each public chain was calculated from normalized within-repertoire ranks of inferred template counts. A later analysis computed generation probabilities with a VDJ recombination model fitted to out-of-frame rearrangements, and checked the results against IGoR. Hypergeometric tests were used in a later analysis to score TCR-TCR, TCR-HLA and TCR-CMV co-occurrence, with a repertoire-size bias correction applied to the TCR pairs. To estimate false discovery rates, a later analysis permuted the HLA or CMV assignments 20 times. In a later analysis, co-occurring TCRs were grouped using DBSCAN, with TCRdist sequence similarity added in when clustering inside HLA-allele-positive subsets. Repertoires with fewer than 30,000 or more than 120,000 public chains, plus five repertoires with anomalous nucleotide sharing, were excluded from co-occurrence clustering. TCRdb mirrors the immuneACCESS table, restricted to in-frame sequences. Some clones are absent from its copies; in checked studies, under half trace to an unresolved V gene, and the reason for the others is unknown. Clone size and V and J calls were adopted from that table, with D and trimming inferred from the DNA. Here the sample has more than 140,000 clones; about 80% occur a single time. The ten largest clones capture under 2% of the sample.

The cohort was made up of 650 to 700 healthy bone marrow donors. At the time of sampling, all cohort members were nominally healthy, though unrecorded immune exposures were likely present. The donor was CMV seronegative and belonged to the group of roughly 330 seronegative cohort members. Every donor gave a peripheral blood sample, and the peripheral blood mononuclear cells from that sample were used for TCR beta sequencing. The Qiagen DNeasy Blood Extraction Kit was used to extract genomic DNA from the blood cell samples. Rearrangement joined TRBV27 to TRBJ2-3; 8 central nucleotides agree with TRBD2. This receptor was identified in a woman aged 40 to 50 in good health and CMV-seronegative. What was sequenced was PBMCs. The DNA sequence reads TGTGCCAGCAGTTCGCCTAGCGGGAGCACAGATACGCAGTATTTT. It encodes CASSSPSGSTDTQYF.